A single sample gave rise to the 19 T cell receptor beta chains below, sequenced in a study of shared clonotypes between healthy human individuals. Generated by immunoSEQ multiplex PCR, the TCRdb table keeps only in-frame clones and is missing some. Of approximately 1,000,000 clones listed, around 78% are singletons. Sequencing was done on a sample of memory CD4+ T cells from PBMCs. Regarding subset: CD45RA-negative fraction. These receptors all come from a man between 18 and 35 years old in good health. Some clones in this sample may be carry-over from other donors' samples.

V and J are TRBV19 and TRBJ2-7, with 8 bases identical to TRBD1. Germline CDR1 is LNHDA and CDR2 is SQIVND (reference sequence). Trimming cost V 7 bases and J 1 base; bases outside gene matches: 12. The CDR3 covers 16 residues. As DNA, the CDR3 is TGTGCCAGTACCCCTCACGGGGACAGGACTTCCTACGAGCAGTACTTC. Its translation is CASTPHGDRTSYEQYF.

In its sample, this clone was seen many times. CDR3 amino acids: CASSQDTGGSSYNEQFF. As DNA, the CDR3 is TGTGCCAGCAGCCAAGATACGGGCGGGAGCTCCTACAATGAGCAGTTCTTC. The V and J genes are TRBV4-2 and TRBJ2-1; 7 bases map to TRBD2. In germline, CDR1 is LGHNA, CDR2 YNFKEQ. This CDR3 contains 17 residues. The ends lost 0 bases at V and 0 bases at J; junction bases unmatched: 5.

This chain joins TRBV7-8 and TRBJ2-4; 7 nucleotides line up with TRBD2. This CDR3 is built from 15 residues. Germline V gene data show CDR1 as SGHVS and CDR2 as FQNEAQ. V trimming: 3 bases; J trimming: 0 bases; junction bases outside the gene matches: 2. CDR3 sequence: CASSFWGGAKNIQYF. The DNA of the CDR3 is TGTGCCAGCAGCTTTTGGGGGGGAGCCAAAAACATTCAGTACTTC.

Concerning this clone: This sample also contains other DNA sequences that code for the same CDR3. The chain uses TRBV28 and TRBJ2-1; 8 bases match TRBD2. V lost 4 bases and J lost 7; bases outside the gene matches: 3. CDR1 and CDR2 from the germline V gene are MDHEN and SYDVKM. The CDR3 is 13 amino acids. As DNA, the CDR3 is TGTGCCAGCAGTTCCCGACTAGCGAATGAGCAGTTCTTC. As protein: CASSSRLANEQFF. Full variable domain (outside the CDR3, taken from reference TRBV28 and TRBJ2-1): DVKVTQSSRYLVKRTGEKVFLECVQDMDHENMFWYRQDPGLGLRLIYFSYDVKMKEKGDIPEGYSVSREKKERFSLILESASTNQTSMYLCASSSRLANEQFFGPGTRLTVL.

The V call is TRBV7-2, the J call TRBJ2-3, with TRBD1 matching over 7 bases. Trimming at V came to 1 base and at J to 7 bases, leaving 5 bases not matched to a gene. Germline loops: CDR1 SGHTA, CDR2 FQGNSA. The length of the CDR3 is 14 residues. The CDR3: CASSLEQGPNTQYF. For the CDR3, the DNA is TGTGCCAGCAGCTTAGAACAGGGGCCTAATACGCAGTATTTT.

The sample holds one count of this clone. The chain employs TRBV28 and TRBJ1-5; D gene ambiguous. CDR3 length equals 12 residues. V lost 7 bases and J lost 7, with 11 bases in between. In germline, CDR1 is MDHEN, CDR2 SYDVKM. The CDR3 region has the DNA TGTGCCAGCACTAGTACGGGACAGCCCCAGCATTTT. It is translated as CASTSTGQPQHF.

The gene calls are TRBV27 and TRBJ2-7; the match to TRBD2 covers 13 bases. This CDR3 has 16 amino acids. Germline V gives CDR1 MNHEY, CDR2 SMNVEV (reference sequence). Unmatched junction bases numbered 3, after V lost 2 bases and J lost 2 bases. The CDR3 sequence: CASSLGTSGNPYEQYF. CDR3 DNA: TGTGCCAGCAGTTTAGGGACTAGCGGGAACCCCTACGAGCAGTACTTC.

The rearrangement uses TRBV7-7 and TRBJ2-5, with D possibly being TRBD1 (5 bases). The V end was cut by 1 base, the J end by 5 bases, with 17 bases between. Germline-derived CDR1 and CDR2 are SSHAT and FNYEAQ (reference sequence). The length of the CDR3 is 16 residues. DNA for the CDR3: TGTGCCAGCAGCTTAGGGCAGGGCCGGCTGGGCGAGACCCAGTACTTC. The encoded protein is CASSLGQGRLGETQYF.

The V call is TRBV5-4, the J call TRBJ2-7, with 9 positions matching TRBD1. The V segment lost 4 bases and the J segment 1 base; nucleotides outside the gene matches: 6. Germline CDR1 reads SGHNT; CDR2 reads YYREEE (reference sequence). The CDR3 runs 15 residues. The CDR3 is CASSRDRVRSYEQYF. The CDR3 DNA follows: TGTGCCAGCAGCCGGGACAGGGTTCGTTCCTACGAGCAGTACTTC.

The CDR3 region has the DNA TGTGCCAGCAGCCTCGGAACCGGGTTCGCCCTCCACGAGCAGTACTTC. Residues: CASSLGTGFALHEQYF. V is TRBV11-2 and J is TRBJ2-7; D not resolved. This CDR3 comprises 16 residues. CDR1 is SGHAT and CDR2 is FQNNGV in the germline V gene. Trimming removed 5 bases at V and 5 bases at J, with 22 bases between.

This clone has just one count. The chain combines TRBV5-1 with TRBJ2-5; D could derive from TRBD1 or TRBD2 (5 bases each). The V gene's germline CDR1 is SGHRS and CDR2 YFSETQ. There are 15 residues in the CDR3. Trimming stripped 4 bases from V and 4 bases from J, with 17 bases between. CDR3 residues: CASSTAYRDGETQYF. CDR3 bases: TGCGCCAGCAGCACCGCTTACCGGGACGGAGAGACCCAGTACTTC.

The chain carries TRBV27 and TRBJ2-1; no firm D call. Germline V gives CDR1 MNHEY, CDR2 SMNVEV (reference sequence). The CDR3 length is 18 residues. Trimming cost V 6 bases and J 0 bases, with 21 bases left between them. The CDR3 loop reads CASRPLNRQRSSYNEQFF. The CDR3 DNA sequence: TGTGCCAGCAGACCACTCAATCGTCAGCGAAGCTCCTACAATGAGCAGTTCTTC.

This clone has only a few counts. The chain employs TRBV20-1 and TRBJ2-1; perhaps TRBD1 as D (6 bases). In germline, CDR1 is DFQATT, CDR2 SNEGSKA (reference sequence). The length of the CDR3 is 10 residues. This chain's CDR3 is CRAQGNEQFF. CDR3 sequence (DNA): TGCAGAGCGCAGGGGAATGAGCAGTTCTTC.

The chain carries TRBV6-6 and TRBJ2-5, with D perhaps assigned TRBD1 or TRBD2 (5 bases each). This CDR3 region has 15 residues. Germline CDR1 MNHNY, CDR2 SVGAGI (reference sequence). V shed 4 bases and J shed 1 base, with 13 bases lying between them. DNA for the CDR3: TGTGCCAGCAGTTTGGACTCCGGGGCCCAAGAGACCCAGTACTTC. Translated, it gives CASSLDSGAQETQYF.

The V call is TRBV10-2, the J call TRBJ1-1; TRBD1 aligns across 7 bases. The germline CDR1 and CDR2 sequences are WSHSY and SAAADI. V gave up 6 bases and J gave up 0 bases; unmatched junction bases: 4. The length of the CDR3 is 14 residues. CDR3 bases: TGCGCCAGCAGCAGACAGGGAATGAACACTGAAGCTTTCTTT. This gives the protein CASSRQGMNTEAFF.

The genes are TRBV18 and TRBJ1-4; no reliable D call. V was clipped by 3 bases and J by 7 bases, with 18 bases between them. CDR1 KGHSH and CDR2 LQKENI come from the germline V gene. This CDR3 contains 16 residues. The CDR3 sequence: CASSPRFWSLGEKLFF. DNA for the CDR3: TGTGCCAGCTCACCGCGTTTTTGGTCCTTGGGTGAAAAACTGTTTTTT. Full variable domain (outside the CDR3, taken from reference TRBV18 and TRBJ1-4): NAGVMQNPRHLVRRRGQEARLRCSPMKGHSHVYWYRQLPEEGLKFMVYLQKENIIDESGMPKERFSAEFPKEGPSILRIQQVVRGDSAAYFCASSPRFWSLGEKLFFGSGTQLSVL.

The CDR3 spells CASTFSGSGNEQFF. The CDR3 bases are TGTGCCAGTACCTTTAGCGGGAGTGGCAATGAGCAGTTCTTC. J is TRBJ2-1 and V is TRBV19; 9 positions match TRBD2. CDR3 length: 14 residues. Trimming at V came to 7 bases and at J to 6 bases, leaving 7 bases not matched to a gene. CDR1 LNHDA and CDR2 SQIVND come from the germline V gene (reference sequence).

The chain is built from TRBV6-5 and TRBJ2-7, with TRBD1 as a possible D gene (5 bases). Germline CDR1 and CDR2: MNHEY and SVGAGI. The CDR3 sequence is 15 residues long. V was clipped by 10 bases and J by 0 bases, with 19 bases between them. The CDR3 bases are TGTGCCACCCGGATGGGGCCAAGGAGCTCCTACGAGCAGTACTTC. Translating it yields CATRMGPRSSYEQYF.

Points on this clone: The sample has other DNA sequences that encode this CDR3 too. The CDR3 reads CASSPGTASSYEQYF. As DNA, the CDR3 is TGTGCCAGCTCACCAGGGACGGCGAGCTCCTACGAGCAGTACTTC. The chain is built from TRBV18 and TRBJ2-7; D is possibly TRBD1 or TRBD2 (5 bases each). Germline assignment: CDR1 KGHSH and CDR2 LQKENI. The V and J ends lost 2 bases and 0 bases respectively, with 11 bases between them. This CDR3 contains 15 residues.